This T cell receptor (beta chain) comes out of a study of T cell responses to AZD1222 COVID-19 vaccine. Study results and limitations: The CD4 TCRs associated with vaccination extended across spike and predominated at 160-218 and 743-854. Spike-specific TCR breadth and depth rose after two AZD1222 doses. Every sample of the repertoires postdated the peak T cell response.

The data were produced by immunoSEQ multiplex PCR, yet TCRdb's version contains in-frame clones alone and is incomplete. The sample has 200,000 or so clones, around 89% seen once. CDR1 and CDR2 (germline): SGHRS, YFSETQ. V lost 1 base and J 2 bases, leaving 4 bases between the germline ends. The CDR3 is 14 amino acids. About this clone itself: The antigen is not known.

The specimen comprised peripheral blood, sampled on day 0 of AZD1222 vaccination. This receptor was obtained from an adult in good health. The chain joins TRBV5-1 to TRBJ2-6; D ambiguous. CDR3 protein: CASSLQAGANVLTF. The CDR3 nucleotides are TGCGCCAGCAGCTTGCAGGCTGGGGCCAACGTCCTGACTTTC.